Each of the 23 T cell receptor beta chains below was sequenced from the same sample in a study of response to subunit inactivated influenza vaccine. TCRdb called the RT-PCR reads again in MiXCR, with one record for every CDR3 protein. The sample lists more than 450,000 distinct CDR3 sequences, approximately 10% occurring once. Sequenced material: PBMCs from blood, taken on the day of vaccination. The receptor set was obtained from a man aged 50-59 years who received an inactivated influenza vaccine.

In this sample, this clonotype turned up a few times. Here the CDR3 reads CATSILSWGSAYEQYF. In nucleotides, the CDR3 is TGTGCCACCAGCATTTTATCCTGGGGGTCCGCCTACGAGCAGTACTTC. The chain combines TRBV15 with TRBJ2-7; D possibly uses TRBD1 or TRBD2 (5 bases each). The CDR3 has 16 residues. Per germline, CDR1 LNHNV and CDR2 YYDKDF (reference sequence). Trimming removed 4 bases at V and 2 bases at J, with 18 bases between.

J is TRBJ2-5 and V is TRBV12-3 or TRBV12-4, with D possibly matching TRBD2 (5 bases). The ends were cut back, 6 bases at V and 2 bases at J, with 19 bases in the middle. CDR3 length equals 16 residues. The CDR3 nucleotides are TGTGCCAGCAGCTTACCCGGCCTCGGGATACAAGAGACCCAGTACTTC. Its protein product is CASSLPGLGIQETQYF.

This rearrangement joins TRBV5-1 to TRBJ2-3; 11 bases fit TRBD1. V was pared by 7 bases and J by 4 bases, with 5 bases of the junction left unmatched. Germline V gives CDR1 SGHRS, CDR2 YFSETQ. The CDR3 sequence is 14 residues long. The CDR3 bases are TGCGCCAGCGGGACAGGGGGACTGGCAGATACGCAGTATTTT. As protein: CASGTGGLADTQYF.

This clonotype has a handful of counts. The chain carries TRBV9 and TRBJ2-5; 10 positions agree with TRBD2. The V segment lost 3 bases and the J segment 6 bases; nucleotides outside the gene matches: 14. Germline CDR1 reads SGDLS; CDR2 reads YYNGEE. This CDR3 is built from 17 residues. CDR3 coding DNA: TGTGCCAGCAGCGGGGGAGGTAGCGGGGGGCTCACGAAGACCCAGTACTTC. It translates to CASSGGGSGGLTKTQYF.

This clonotype was picked up a small number of times. This sequence joins TRBV20-1 and TRBJ2-7; D is perhaps TRBD1 (5 bases). CDR3 length equals 13 residues. Germline loops: CDR1 DFQATT, CDR2 SNEGSKA (reference sequence). V dropped 3 bases and J dropped 2 bases, with 11 bases sitting between them. This chain's CDR3 is CSASAGAAYEQYF. The CDR3 nucleotides are TGCAGTGCTAGTGCTGGGGCAGCCTACGAGCAGTACTTC.

This clonotype was observed a handful of times. The chain recombines TRBV29-1 with TRBJ2-2; 8 nucleotides align to TRBD2. Trimming removed 8 bases from V and 4 bases from J; junction bases left unmatched: 6. The CDR3 sequence is 13 residues long. Germline lookup yields CDR1 SQVTM and CDR2 ANQGSEA. This CDR3 reads CSTRGGATGELFF. In DNA, the CDR3 is TGCAGCACCCGGGGGGGGGCCACCGGGGAGCTGTTTTTT.

This clonotype was counted between two and nine times. The chain links TRBV20-1 to TRBJ1-1; 8 bases fit TRBD1. V lost 3 bases and J lost 6; bases outside the gene matches: 9. The germline V gene has CDR1 DFQATT and CDR2 SNEGSKA (reference sequence). This CDR3 contains 14 residues. Here the CDR3 DNA reads TGCAGTGCTAGGTCAGGACAGGGTTTTTCTGAAGCTTTCTTT. It is translated as CSARSGQGFSEAFF.

The chain carries TRBV5-1 and TRBJ2-7, with D unresolved. V was pared by 0 bases and J by 4 bases, with 8 bases between. Germline V gene lookup returns CDR1 SGHRS and CDR2 YFSETQ. This CDR3 is 13 amino acids long. CDR3 DNA sequence: TGCGCCAGCAGCTTGGAACAAAAGTACGAGCAGTACTTC. This codes for CASSLEQKYEQYF. Full variable domain (missing parts from reference TRBV5-1 and TRBJ2-7): KAGVTQTPRYLIKTRGQQVTLSCSPISGHRSVSWYQQTPGQGLQFLFEYFSETQRNKGNFPGRFSGRQFSNSRSEMNVSTLELGDSALYLCASSLEQKYEQYFGPGTRLTVT.

The rearrangement joins TRBV3-1 to TRBJ2-2, with 9 bases fitting TRBD1. The CDR3 covers 14 residues. Unmatched junction bases numbered 3, after V lost 5 bases and J lost 5 bases. Per germline, CDR1 LGHDT and CDR2 YNNKEL (reference sequence). CDR3 in DNA: TGTGCCAGCAGCTCACAGGGGGCGACCGGGGAGCTGTTTTTT. Amino acid sequence: CASSSQGATGELFF.

This clonotype appeared many times. The rearrangement uses TRBV28 and TRBJ2-1; maybe TRBD2 (5 bases). From germline, CDR1 is MDHEN and CDR2 SYDVKM. This CDR3 spans 15 amino acids. Trimming shortened V by 1 base and J by 7 bases, and 14 bases separated the two germline ends. CDR3 region: CASSLSPTGGNEQFF. The CDR3 bases are TGTGCCAGCAGTTTATCCCCGACCGGAGGAAATGAGCAGTTCTTC.

In its sample, this clonotype was seen a few times. The chain recombines TRBV9 with TRBJ2-7, with D perhaps TRBD2 (6 bases). The CDR3 is 15 residues long. Germline V gene sequence: CDR1 SGDLS, CDR2 YYNGEE. Trimming took 4 bases from V and 0 from J, leaving 14 bases between them. CDR3: CASSSEPGDSYEQYF. The DNA for the CDR3 is TGTGCCAGCAGCTCCGAACCGGGGGACTCCTACGAGCAGTACTTC.

The chain carries TRBV19 and TRBJ2-7, with 9 bases lining up with TRBD1. The CDR3 totals 15 residues. Germline assignment: CDR1 LNHDA and CDR2 SQIVND (reference sequence). The V gene end was trimmed by 5 bases and the J gene end by 5 bases; junction bases not matched to a gene: 10. The CDR3 DNA follows: TGTGCCAGTAGTGAAACAGGGGGCAGATCGGACGAGCAGTACTTC. Translated, it gives CASSETGGRSDEQYF.

This clonotype showed up just a few times. The rearrangement links TRBV4-3 to TRBJ2-7; D not resolved. This CDR3 region has 15 residues. Trimming took 4 bases from V and 3 from J, leaving 16 bases between them. CDR1 is LGHNA and CDR2 is YSLEER in the germline V gene. The CDR3 region has the DNA TGCGCCAGCAGCCGAGACTCCGGGTGGAGCTACGAGCAGTACTTC. It codes for CASSRDSGWSYEQYF.

V gene TRBV4-1 combines with J gene TRBJ1-2, with a weak D call TRBD1 (5 bases). The CDR3 totals 16 residues. In germline, CDR1 is MGHRA, CDR2 YSYEKL. The ends were cut back, 0 bases at V and 0 bases at J, with 11 bases in the middle. The DNA of the CDR3 is TGCGCCAGCAGCCAAGATCCGGCACAGGCTAACTATGGCTACACCTTC. This sequence encodes CASSQDPAQANYGYTF.

This clonotype was detected many times. The chain links TRBV29-1 to TRBJ2-4; 8 nucleotides agree with TRBD1. V was pared by 8 bases and J by 9 bases, with 9 bases of the junction left unmatched. This CDR3 contains 12 residues. CDR1 is SQVTM, CDR2 ANQGSEA, per germline. The CDR3 DNA sequence: TGCAGCATCCGGACAGGGCTGGGCATTCAGTACTTC. Its protein is CSIRTGLGIQYF.

This clonotype was recorded at least ten times. The chain has TRBV29-1 and TRBJ2-7; D is ambiguous. The CDR3 is 13 amino acids. Trimming removed 7 bases from V and 1 base from J, with 14 bases in between. Germline V gene lookup returns CDR1 SQVTM and CDR2 ANQGSEA. The CDR3 reads CSGIPTDSYEQYF. The CDR3 DNA reads as TGCAGCGGGATTCCGACCGATTCCTACGAGCAGTACTTC.

This clonotype was seen more than once but under ten times. The chain links TRBV7-9 to TRBJ2-4; the match to TRBD1 covers 7 bases. Unmatched junction bases numbered 3, after V lost 5 bases and J lost 5 bases. CDR1 is SEHNR and CDR2 is FQNEAQ in the germline V gene (reference sequence). The CDR3 is 13 amino acids. The CDR3 nucleotides are TGTGCCAGCAGCACCGGGACAGAAAACATTCAGTACTTC. Translating gives CASSTGTENIQYF.

This clonotype was observed a few times. The J gene is TRBJ2-5, the V gene TRBV7-2, with TRBD2 as a possible D gene (6 bases). Germline V gene sequence: CDR1 SGHTA, CDR2 FQGNSA. The CDR3 covers 15 residues. Trimming shortened V by 1 base and J by 3 bases, and 12 bases separated the two germline ends. In DNA, the CDR3 is TGTGCCAGCAGCTTAGGCTCAGCGGGTGAAGAGACCCAGTACTTC. This sequence encodes CASSLGSAGEETQYF.

This chain connects TRBV27 to TRBJ2-3; D might be TRBD1 or TRBD2, each matching 6 bases. Deletions cut 8 bases from V and 5 bases from J, with 20 bases between. The CDR3 contains 15 residues. The germline CDR1 and CDR2 sequences are MNHEY and SMNVEV (reference sequence). This CDR3 reads CASAVWGAKQDTQYF. The CDR3 DNA reads TGTGCCAGCGCCGTATGGGGGGCGAAGCAAGATACGCAGTATTTT.

This clonotype was picked up many times. The rearrangement joins TRBV5-4 to TRBJ2-1, with TRBD1 matching over 7 bases. Trimming cost V 4 bases and J 0 bases; bases outside gene matches: 7. The CDR3 has 16 residues. Per germline, CDR1 SGHNT and CDR2 YYREEE (reference sequence). The CDR3 DNA is TGTGCCAGCAGCACAATGGACAGGAGCTCCTACAATGAGCAGTTCTTC. Translating it yields CASSTMDRSSYNEQFF. Supplemented by reference TRBV5-4 and TRBJ2-1, the full variable domain reads ETGVTQSPTHLIKTRGQQVTLRCSSQSGHNTVSWYQQALGQGPQFIFQYYREEENGRGNFPPRFSGLQFPNYSSELNVNALELDDSALYLCASSTMDRSSYNEQFFGPGTRLTVL.

The chain has TRBV5-1 and TRBJ2-7, with D hard to call. CDR1 and CDR2 from the germline V gene are SGHRS and YFSETQ. The CDR3 covers 13 residues. The V gene lost 5 bases and the J gene lost 5 bases, with 14 bases spanning the gap. The CDR3 here is CASRKGYSDEQYF. DNA for the CDR3: TGCGCCAGCAGAAAAGGGTATTCGGACGAGCAGTACTTC. Based on the CDR3 plus reference TRBV5-1 and TRBJ2-7, the full variable domain is KAGVTQTPRYLIKTRGQQVTLSCSPISGHRSVSWYQQTPGQGLQFLFEYFSETQRNKGNFPGRFSGRQFSNSRSEMNVSTLELGDSALYLCASRKGYSDEQYFGPGTRLTVT.

The chain has TRBV6-5 and TRBJ1-1; D is possibly TRBD1 (5 bases). Germline V CDR1 and CDR2: MNHEY, SVGAGI. The V and J ends lost 0 bases and 1 base respectively, with 15 bases between them. This CDR3 contains 17 residues. Here the CDR3 reads CASSYSMVGGGNTEAFF. Written as DNA, the CDR3 is TGTGCCAGCAGTTACTCGATGGTGGGGGGGGGGAACACTGAAGCTTTCTTT.

There are many counts of this clonotype. This chain uses TRBV10-3 with TRBJ2-5; D unresolved. Trimming took 6 bases from V and 4 from J, leaving 15 bases between them. CDR3 size: 14 residues. Looked up from germline, CDR1 is ENHRY and CDR2 is SYGVKD. CDR3 protein: CAIRSSGNGETQYF. The CDR3 DNA sequence: TGTGCCATCAGAAGTTCGGGTAACGGAGAGACCCAGTACTTC.